This T cell receptor (beta chain) was documented in a study of T-cell memory formation after mild COVID-19. Study-level information: TCR clusters were mostly donor specific.

This clonotype was seen a few times. What it recognizes is unknown. Broader study findings: That cross-reactive memory joined was suggested by some responding clones appearing in pre-infection memory. Among contracting clones, CD4+ were mainly CM/EM and CD8+ enriched in EMRA. Whether day 37 second-wave clones are SARS-CoV-2-specific was not confirmed.

Germline loops: CDR1 MNHEY, CDR2 SVGAGI. The length of the CDR3 is 12 residues. With V trimmed by 4 bases and J by 9 bases, 5 bases remained unmatched. TCRdb fed the 5' RACE reads into MiXCR, producing one record per CDR3 protein. Among approximately 300,000 distinct CDR3 sequences listed, roughly 8% were seen once. The source of this sequence is a man between 18 and 29 years old who had mild COVID-19 (a few samples of this study predate the infection). Cell type and time point are not known. The chain carries TRBV6-5 and TRBJ1-1; 7 nucleotides align to TRBD1. The sample taken for sequencing was PBMCs or a T cell subset sorted from them (not recorded which). CDR3 region: CASSSRGQQAFF. The CDR3 bases are TGTGCCAGCAGTTCACGGGGACAGCAAGCTTTCTTT.